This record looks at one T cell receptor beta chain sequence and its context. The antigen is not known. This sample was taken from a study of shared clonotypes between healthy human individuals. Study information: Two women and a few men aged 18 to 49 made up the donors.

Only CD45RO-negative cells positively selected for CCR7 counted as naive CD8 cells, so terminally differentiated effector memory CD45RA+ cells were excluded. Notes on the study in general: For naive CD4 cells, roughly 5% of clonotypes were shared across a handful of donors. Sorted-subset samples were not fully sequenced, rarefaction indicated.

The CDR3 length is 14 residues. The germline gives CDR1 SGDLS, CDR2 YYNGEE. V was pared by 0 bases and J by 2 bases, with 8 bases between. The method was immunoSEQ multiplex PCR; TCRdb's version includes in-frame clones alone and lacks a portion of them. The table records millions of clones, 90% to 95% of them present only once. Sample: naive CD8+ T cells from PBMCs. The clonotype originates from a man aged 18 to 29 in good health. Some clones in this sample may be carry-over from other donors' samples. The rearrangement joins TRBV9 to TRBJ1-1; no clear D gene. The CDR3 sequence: CASSVAMDNTEAFF. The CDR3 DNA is TGTGCCAGCAGCGTAGCGATGGATAACACTGAAGCTTTCTTT. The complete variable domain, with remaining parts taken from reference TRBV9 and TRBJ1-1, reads DSGVTQTPKHLITATGQRVTLRCSPRSGDLSVYWYQQSLDQGLQFLIQYYNGEERAKGNILERFSAQQFPDLHSELNLSSLELGDSALYFCASSVAMDNTEAFFGQGTRLTVV.